This TCR beta chain was profiled in a study of neoadjuvant anti-PD-1 for oral cavity cancer. CDR1 MDHEN and CDR2 SYDVKM come from the germline V gene. The CDR3 covers 11 residues. The germline V and J ends were trimmed by 5 bases and 5 bases, with 7 bases remaining between them. PBMCs were not maintained or expanded in culture before analysis. About this clone: Its antigen is not known.

Findings and caveats of the study: Post-nivolumab, blood T cell clonality was significantly elevated in non-responders.

Blood libraries mostly used around 0.45 ug genomic DNA, six replicates each. Sequencing was performed with immunoSEQ multiplex PCR; in TCRdb, only in-frame clones are kept and a portion is missing. The sample contains some 15,000 clones, 55% to 75% of which appear only once. This rearrangement joins TRBV28 to TRBJ2-7, with unresolved D. This clonotype originated in a person aged 40 to 85 with oral cavity squamous cell carcinoma. Source: PBMCs, taken before nivolumab (anti-PD-1) treatment. CDR3 sequence reads: CASSLRNEQYF. The CDR3 region has the DNA TGTGCCAGCAGTCTCCGGAACGAGCAGTACTTC.